The source of this TCR beta chain is a study of TIL therapy for anti-PD-1-resistant metastatic lung cancer. Time point in this sample: pre-treatment sample, taken before nivolumab and TIL therapy. This was the immunoSEQ v3 assay. Clones were read by immunoSEQ multiplex PCR, and TCRdb kept only the in-frame ones, dropping some. The repertoire has some 50,000 clones, roughly 78% of them found once; the top ten carry more than 13%. This receptor was obtained from a man between 70 and 80 years old with non-small cell lung cancer. The starting material was blood, obtained at baseline.

The CDR3 nucleotides read TGTGCCAGCAGTTTATCCAGCGGGAGGGCCCGAGAGACCCAGTACTTC. Translated: CASSLSSGRARETQYF. This chain links TRBV27 with TRBJ2-5; 10 bases agree with TRBD2. The CDR3 runs to 16 residues. The V gene end was trimmed by 0 bases and the J gene end by 4 bases; junction bases not matched to a gene: 5. Germline V lookup: CDR1 MNHEY, CDR2 SMNVEV (reference sequence).